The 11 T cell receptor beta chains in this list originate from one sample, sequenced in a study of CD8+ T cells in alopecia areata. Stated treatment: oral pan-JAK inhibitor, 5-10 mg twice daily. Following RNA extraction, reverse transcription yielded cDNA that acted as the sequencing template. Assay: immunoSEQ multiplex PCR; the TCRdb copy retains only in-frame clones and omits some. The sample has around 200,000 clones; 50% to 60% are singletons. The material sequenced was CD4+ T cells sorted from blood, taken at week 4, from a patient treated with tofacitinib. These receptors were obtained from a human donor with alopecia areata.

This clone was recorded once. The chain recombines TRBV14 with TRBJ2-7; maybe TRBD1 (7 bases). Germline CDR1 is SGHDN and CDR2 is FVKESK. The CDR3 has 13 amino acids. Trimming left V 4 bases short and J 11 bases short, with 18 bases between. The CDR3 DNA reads TGTGCCAGCAGCCTCCAACAGGGGACTGCAAAGTACTTC. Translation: CASSLQQGTAKYF.

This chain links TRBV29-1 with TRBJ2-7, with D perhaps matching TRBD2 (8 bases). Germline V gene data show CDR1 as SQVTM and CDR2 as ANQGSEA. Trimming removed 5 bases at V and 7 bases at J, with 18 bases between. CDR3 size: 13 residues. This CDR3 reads CSVSDRSGGEQYF. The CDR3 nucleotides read TGCAGCGTTTCGGACAGGTCGGGAGGGGAGCAGTACTTC.

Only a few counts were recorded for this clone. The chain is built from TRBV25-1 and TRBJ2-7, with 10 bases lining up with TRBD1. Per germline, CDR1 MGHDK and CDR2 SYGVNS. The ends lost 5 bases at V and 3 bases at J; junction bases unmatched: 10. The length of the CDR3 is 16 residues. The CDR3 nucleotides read TGTGCCAGCAGTCACTCCCCGGGACAGGGGAACTACGAGCAGTACTTC. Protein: CASSHSPGQGNYEQYF.

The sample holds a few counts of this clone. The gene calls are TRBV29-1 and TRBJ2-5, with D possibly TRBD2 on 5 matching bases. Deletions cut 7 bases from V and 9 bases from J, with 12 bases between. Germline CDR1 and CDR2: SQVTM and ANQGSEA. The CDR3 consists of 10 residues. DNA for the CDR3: TGCAGCGGACTTGGCGGGTCCCAGTACTTC. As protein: CSGLGGSQYF.

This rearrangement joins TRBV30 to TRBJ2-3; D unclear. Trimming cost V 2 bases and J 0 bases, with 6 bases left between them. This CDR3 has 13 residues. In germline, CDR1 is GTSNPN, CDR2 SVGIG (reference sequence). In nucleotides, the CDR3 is TGTGCCTGGAGTCGGACGAGCACAGATACGCAGTATTTT. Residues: CAWSRTSTDTQYF.

The CDR3 DNA is TGTGCCAGCACCGGGACACCCTACGAGCAGTACTTC. This translates into CASTGTPYEQYF. The chain couples TRBV28 to TRBJ2-7; maybe TRBD1 (6 bases). V was trimmed by 7 bases and J by 2 bases, leaving 9 bases between them. Germline-derived CDR1 and CDR2 are MDHEN and SYDVKM. The CDR3 spans 12 residues.

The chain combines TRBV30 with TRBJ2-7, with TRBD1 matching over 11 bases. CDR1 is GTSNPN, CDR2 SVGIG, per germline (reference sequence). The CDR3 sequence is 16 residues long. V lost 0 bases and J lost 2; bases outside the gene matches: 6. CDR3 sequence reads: CAWSVGGTGGPYEQYF. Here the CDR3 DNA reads TGTGCCTGGAGTGTTGGTGGGACAGGGGGACCCTACGAGCAGTACTTC.

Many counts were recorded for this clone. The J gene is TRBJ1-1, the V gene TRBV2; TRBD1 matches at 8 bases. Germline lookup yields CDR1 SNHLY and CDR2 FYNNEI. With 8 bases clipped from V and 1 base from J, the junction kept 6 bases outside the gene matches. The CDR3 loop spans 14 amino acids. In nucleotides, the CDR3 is TGTGCCAGCCTCGGAGACAGGGGGAACACTGAAGCTTTCTTT. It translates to CASLGDRGNTEAFF.

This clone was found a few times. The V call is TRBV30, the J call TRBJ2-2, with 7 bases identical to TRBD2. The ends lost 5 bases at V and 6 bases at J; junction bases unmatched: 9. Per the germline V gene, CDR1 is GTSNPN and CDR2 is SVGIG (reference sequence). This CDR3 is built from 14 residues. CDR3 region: CAWAVGGPPGELFF. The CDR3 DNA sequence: TGTGCCTGGGCAGTGGGAGGGCCGCCCGGGGAGCTGTTTTTT.

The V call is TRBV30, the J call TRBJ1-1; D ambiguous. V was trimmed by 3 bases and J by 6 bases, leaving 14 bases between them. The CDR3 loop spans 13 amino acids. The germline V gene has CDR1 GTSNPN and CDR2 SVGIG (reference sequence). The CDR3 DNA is TGTGCCTGGAGCCCAGTCCTGCGGGCTGAAGCTTTCTTT. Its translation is CAWSPVLRAEAFF. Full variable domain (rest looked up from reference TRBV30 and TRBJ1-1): SQTIHQWPATLVQPVGSPLSLECTVEGTSNPNLYWYRQAAGRGLQLLFYSVGIGQISSEVPQNLSASRPQDRQFILSSKKLLLSDSGFYLCAWSPVLRAEAFFGQGTRLTVV.

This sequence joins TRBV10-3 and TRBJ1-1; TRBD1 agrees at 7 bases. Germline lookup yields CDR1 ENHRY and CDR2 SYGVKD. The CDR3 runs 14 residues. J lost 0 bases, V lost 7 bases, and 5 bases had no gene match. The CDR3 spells CAITPTGLNTEAFF. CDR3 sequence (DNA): TGTGCCATCACCCCGACAGGGCTGAACACTGAAGCTTTCTTT.